This T cell receptor beta chain comes out of a study of vaccination and CD4 T cells after COVID-19 (dated by TCRdb to 2022 to 2024). In terms of the full investigation: Convalescent patients had a positive SARS-CoV-2 result on nasal swab PCR, and of these patients, 8 or 9 had mild disease and one had severe disease. Six males and four females were included in the convalescent cohort, with two Hispanic individuals, seven Caucasians, two Asians and one multiracial person represented. Post-vaccine blood samples were collected a median of approximately eleven weeks after the second vaccine dose, ranging from roughly 13 to 250 days. Participants got two doses of the Pfizer-BioNTech BNT162b2 vaccine (n=8) or two doses of the Moderna mRNA-1273 vaccine (n=2). Post-COVID blood samples from convalescent patients were collected a median of about 100 days after diagnosis, with a range of roughly 35 to 180 days. Culture stimuli were overlapping spike peptide pools from SARS-CoV-2 and from the common cold coronaviruses HCoV-NL63, HCoV-OC43 and HCoV-229E. In control cultures, a CEFX viral epitope pool was used as positive control, an HIV-1 Nef peptide pool was used as negative control, or no peptide was added. In 10 COVID-19 convalescent patients and a handful of infection-naive healthy vaccine recipients, the spike-specific CD4+ TCR repertoire before mRNA vaccination was compared with the repertoire after mRNA vaccination. General conclusions and limits of the study: Although the median number of SARS-CoV-2-reactive clonotypes went up from 20 to 25 after infection to some 38 after vaccination, the increase was not significant. In convalescent patients, a median around 90% of post-vaccine SARS-CoV-2-reactive clones were detected only after vaccination, suggesting vaccine-specific priming. Of the vaccine-specific clones in convalescent patients, 304 of 307, or nearly all, reacted only to SARS-CoV-2 spike and did not cross-react with common cold coronaviruses. Only a relatively small number of convalescent patients were included in the study, and early timepoints following natural infection were not analyzed.

The germline V gene gives CDR1 as MNHEY and CDR2 as SVGAGI. The CDR3 has 14 amino acids, counting the end cysteine and phenylalanine. Only CDR3 DNA remains: 42 bases, in frame from the first base. Between the V and J ends, shortened by 0 bases and 8 bases respectively, the junction contains 13 bases. Library creation used PCR. TCR sequencing of DNA from cultured CD4+ T cells used the Oncomine TCR Beta short-read assay at the Johns Hopkins FTIC core. The QIAamp micro DNA kit was used to extract genomic DNA from the cultured CD4+ T cells. Oncomine TCR Beta libraries from cultured CD4+ T cells were pooled using unique dual indexes and sequenced on an Illumina iSeq 100. From the authors' description of their analysis: Non-productive sequences were removed, and CDR3s not starting with C, not ending with F or W, or shorter than 7 amino acids were discarded. The MANAFEST web application identified antigen-specific clonotypes by comparing peptide-stimulated wells against reference wells and other culture wells. Positive clones required FDR below 0.05, an odds ratio above 5, and productive frequency above 0.1% in at least two of three replicate wells. Clonotypes that were significantly expanded in both SARS-CoV-2 spike wells and at least one common cold coronavirus spike condition were defined as cross-reactive. Levenshtein distances (stringdist) and unrooted phylogenetic trees (ape) in R version 3.6.1 were used to assess CDR3 homology. The public reads were run again by TCRdb, first through fastp at Q25 and then through MiXCR, and only productive beta chains were kept. A single entry per CDR3 protein holds the most common genes and DNA from its merged rows. In this record, the V and J calls reflect TCRdb's handling and not the investigators' own analysis. Across this sample there are about 16,000 distinct CDR3 sequences, with approximately 57% seen only once. The top ten hold about a tenth of the sample.

Taken with the paper, the label for treatment or condition translates to: roughly nine-day PBMC culture with coronavirus spike peptide pools or control peptides (ViraFEST assay). The ViraFEST assay was used in the study, in which antigen-specific T cells were expanded with peptide pools and expanded clonotypes were subsequently identified by TCR sequencing. Positive SARS-CoV-2 PCR tests in the convalescent patients dated from March to December 2020, before Alpha, Beta and Delta variants emerged in the United States. Approximately 1.8 million PBMCs per well were cultured in IMDM with 5% human AB serum and about 9.7 IU/ml IL-2, plus 10 ug/ml peptide pools. Half of the culture medium was replaced with fresh IL-2-containing medium on days 3 and 7. CD4+ T cells were isolated after roughly 10 days of culture through negative selection using the EasySep CD4+ T cell isolation kit. PBMCs were separated from whole blood using Ficoll-Paque Plus gradient centrifugation and then either used fresh or cryopreserved at -140C. In general, triplicate wells were set up for every culture condition.

As to this clonotype: The specificity of this receptor is unknown. Within one base of it there is no much larger clone, and no base qualities were kept.

Recombination connected TRBV6-5 to TRBJ1-2; the D gene cannot be resolved reliably. The sequencing input was CD4+ T cells from blood, cultured in vitro. The TCR was taken from a human donor who had recovered from COVID-19. The sequence in DNA is TGTGCCAGCAGTTACTCGAGGGATCGCGGAGGCTACACCTTC. It translates as CASSYSRDRGGYTF.